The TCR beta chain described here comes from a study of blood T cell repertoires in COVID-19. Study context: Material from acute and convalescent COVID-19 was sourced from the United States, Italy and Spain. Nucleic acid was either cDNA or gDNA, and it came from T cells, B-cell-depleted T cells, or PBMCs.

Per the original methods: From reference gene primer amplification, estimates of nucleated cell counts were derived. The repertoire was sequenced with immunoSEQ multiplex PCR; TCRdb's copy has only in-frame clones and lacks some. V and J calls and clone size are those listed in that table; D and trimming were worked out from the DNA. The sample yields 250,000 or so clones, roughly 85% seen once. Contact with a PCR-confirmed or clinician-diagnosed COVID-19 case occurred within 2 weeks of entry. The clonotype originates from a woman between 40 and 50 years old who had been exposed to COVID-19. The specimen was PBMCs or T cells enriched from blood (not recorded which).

CDR3 residues: CASSQRTGFTGNTIYF. As DNA, the CDR3 is TGTGCCAGCAGCCAAAGGACAGGGTTTACCGGAAACACCATATATTTT. V and J are TRBV7-8 and TRBJ1-3, with 8 bases fitting TRBD1. This CDR3 region has 16 residues. The trim removed 5 bases at V and 4 bases at J, leaving 10 bases unmatched. Germline V gene sequence: CDR1 SGHVS, CDR2 FQNEAQ.